These T cell receptor beta chains were read from a single sample in a study of identifying expanded T cells in peripheral blood. Profiled with immunoSEQ multiplex PCR; TCRdb holds only in-frame clones, not every one. Among around 95,000 clones listed, roughly 88% were seen once. The sample was blood. The receptors stem from a person aged 18 to 70 in good health. Each CDR3 is given with its conserved first and last residue. A D gene is named only where the DNA matches it firmly. Size tells how often a clone was seen (once, few, many) or the class of an expanded clone, and some rows leave it out.

V	D	size	J	DNA	CDR3
TRBV11-2	TRBD2	-	TRBJ2-7	TGTGCCAGCAGCTCCGGGACTAGCGTAACCGAGCAGTACTTC	CASSSGTSVTEQYF
TRBV19	-	-	TRBJ1-2	TGTGCCAGCGTGGGACGGACGAACTATGGCTACACCTTC	CASVGRTNYGYTF
TRBV7-9	-	few	TRBJ2-7	TGTGCCAGCAGCTCTGGACCCTACGAGCAGTACTTC	CASSSGPYEQYF
TRBV5-1	-	-	TRBJ1-4	TGCGCCAGCAGCTTGGGTTCTGCCGGGTCGGAAGAAAAACTGTTTTTT	CASSLGSAGSEEKLFF
TRBV7-2	-	-	TRBJ2-2	TGTGCCAGCAGCTTAGACGGGGGATTTGGCGGGGAGCTGTTTTTT	CASSLDGGFGGELFF
TRBV9	-	-	TRBJ2-2	TGTGCCAGCAGCCCCCAAGGGGGCAGGGAGGCCGGGGAGCTGTTTTTT	CASSPQGGREAGELFF
TRBV18	-	-	TRBJ1-4	TGTGCCAGCTCACCCCAATGGACCTCTAATGAAAAACTGTTTTTT	CASSPQWTSNEKLFF
TRBV18	-	-	TRBJ2-7	TGTGCCAGCTCACCCAAGCCTGGGGAGCAGTACTTC	CASSPKPGEQYF
TRBV4-1	TRBD1	-	TRBJ1-2	TGCGCCAGCAGCCAACCTATCACGCTGACAGGGAGAGTTAGAACCTTC	CASSQPITLTGRVRTF
TRBV9	-	-	TRBJ1-1	TGTGCCAGCAGCGTAAGCCAAAGGTCCGGGGCTTTCTTT	CASSVSQRSGAFF
TRBV5-1	-	-	TRBJ1-1	TGCGCCAGCAGCTTCATTGGGGCGATGGACACTGAAGCTTTCTTT	CASSFIGAMDTEAFF
TRBV4-2	TRBD1	once	TRBJ1-6	TGTGCCAGCAGCGAAACAGGGGGCGCCGATTCACCCCTCCACTTT	CASSETGGADSPLHF
TRBV4-2	-	once	TRBJ1-1	TGTGCCAGCAGCCAAGATCGGGTCAGGCGGGGGGCTGAAGCTTTCTTT	CASSQDRVRRGAEAFF
TRBV19	TRBD2	-	TRBJ2-5	TGTGCCAGTAGTATCTTTCCAGCGGGGGGCGGAAAGACCCAGTACTTC	CASSIFPAGGGKTQYF
TRBV5-1	TRBD2	-	TRBJ2-1	TGCGCCAGCAGCTCCATCGCGGGAGGTTCGTACAATGAGCAGTTCTTC	CASSSIAGGSYNEQFF
TRBV19	-	-	TRBJ1-3	TGTGCCACCCGACGGTTGAACTCTGGAAACACCATATATTTT	CATRRLNSGNTIYF
TRBV28	-	-	TRBJ1-2	TGTGCCAGCAGTTTCGGGGGTTATGGCTACACCTTC	CASSFGGYGYTF
TRBV2	-	once	TRBJ1-1	TGTGCCACTCTTTCCGGCCAGAAAGGTTTCAACACTGAAGCTTTCTTT	CATLSGQKGFNTEAFF
TRBV30	-	-	TRBJ1-6	TGTGCCTGGAGTGTACGGGCAGGGAATAATTCACCCCTCCACTTT	CAWSVRAGNNSPLHF
TRBV28	-	-	TRBJ1-1	TGTGCCAGCAGTTTATCCTTTGGGGGGGGAGGGAAGACTGAAGCTTTCTTT	CASSLSFGGGGKTEAFF
TRBV29-1	-	-	TRBJ2-1	TGCAGCGTTGAAGGGGGGCTGGGTGGTGAGCAGTTCTTC	CSVEGGLGGEQFF
TRBV30	TRBD2	-	TRBJ2-7	TGTGCCTGGGAGCCTAGCGGGGGCTACGAGCAGTACTTC	CAWEPSGGYEQYF
TRBV6-6	-	-	TRBJ1-5	TGTGCCAGCAGTTTTCCCCCCGCGGGTCAGCCCCAGCATTTT	CASSFPPAGQPQHF
TRBV7-2	-	-	TRBJ1-2	TGTGCCAGCAGCCCCAGTCGGGGGGAGGGCTATGGCTACACCTTC	CASSPSRGEGYGYTF
TRBV9	TRBD1	-	TRBJ2-1	TGTGCCAGCAGCACCCGGACAGGGGGGAACAATGAGCAGTTCTTC	CASSTRTGGNNEQFF
TRBV11-2	-	-	TRBJ2-1	TGTGCCAGCAGCTTATTATTTCAGGCCATTCTTGGGAATGAGCAGTTCTTC	CASSLLFQAILGNEQFF
TRBV6-6	TRBD1	-	TRBJ2-7	TGTGCCAGCAGTACCCCAGGGGGCGCCTACGAGCAGTACTTC	CASSTPGGAYEQYF
TRBV7-9	-	-	TRBJ1-1	TGTGCCAGCAGCTTAGCGGAGCGGGAATATGAAGCTTTCTTT	CASSLAEREYEAFF
TRBV19	-	-	TRBJ1-2	TGTGCCAGTTCTACAGGTGGGGTTGGTGGCTACACCTTC	CASSTGGVGGYTF
TRBV29-1	-	-	TRBJ1-1	TGCAGCGTGGGGGGCAGATCCTCGAACACTGAAGCTTTCTTT	CSVGGRSSNTEAFF
TRBV12-5	TRBD1	-	TRBJ1-5	TGTGCTAGTGGTTCCCGAGCTCCTCAGGGGGCAAAGTATAGCAATCAGCCCCAGCATTTT	CASGSRAPQGAKYSNQPQHF
TRBV7-9	-	-	TRBJ1-1	TGTGCCAGCAGCTTGAGTACAGGGAACACTGAAGCTTTCTTT	CASSLSTGNTEAFF
TRBV30	TRBD1	-	TRBJ2-4	TGTGCCTGGAGTGAAGGGACAGGGCTACTGCAGTACTTC	CAWSEGTGLLQYF
TRBV2	TRBD1	-	TRBJ2-1	TGTGCCAGCAGTACCGACAGGGTGAGGGAGCAGTTCTTC	CASSTDRVREQFF
TRBV7-9	-	-	TRBJ1-1	TGTGCCAGCAGCTTCACTAACACTGAAGCTTTCTTT	CASSFTNTEAFF
TRBV18	-	-	TRBJ1-1	TGTGCCAGCTCACCAGACGGAAGCCCCGCCACTGAAGCTTTCTTT	CASSPDGSPATEAFF
TRBV15	-	once	TRBJ1-5	TGTGCCACCAGCAGAGGGGATATACAGGGAAGGCGCAATCAGCCCCAGCATTTT	CATSRGDIQGRRNQPQHF
TRBV5-6	-	-	TRBJ2-7	TGTGCCAGCCGTTTACAGGGTTACGAGCAGTACTTC	CASRLQGYEQYF
TRBV11-2	-	-	TRBJ2-1	TGTGCCAGCAGCTTAGGGGGGGTGAATGAGCAGTTCTTC	CASSLGGVNEQFF
TRBV27	-	once	TRBJ1-1	TGTGCCAGCAGTCCCCTTAACCTAAACACTGAAGCTTTCTTT	CASSPLNLNTEAFF
TRBV5-1	-	-	TRBJ2-7	TGCGCCAGCAGCTCGGACACCTACGAGCAGTACTTC	CASSSDTYEQYF
TRBV6-5	-	-	TRBJ1-1	TGTGCCAGCAGTTTACGGACGCCGAACACTGAAGCTTTCTTT	CASSLRTPNTEAFF
TRBV6-4	-	-	TRBJ1-1	TGTGCCAGCAGTACGTACCTAATGAACACTGAAGCTTTCTTT	CASSTYLMNTEAFF
TRBV21-1	-	-	TRBJ2-4	TGTGCCAGCAGCGCAGTTCGGACAGTCGGTGAAAATATAGCCAAAAACATTCAGTACTTC	CASSAVRTVGENIAKNIQYF
TRBV6-5	TRBD2	once	TRBJ2-5	TGTGCCAGCAGTCCCAGGACTAGTTTGGGAGAGACCCAGTACTTC	CASSPRTSLGETQYF
TRBV18	-	-	TRBJ2-2	TGTGCCAGCTCACCACCCAGCAGGGCGGACACCGGGGAGCTGTTTTTT	CASSPPSRADTGELFF
TRBV7-9	-	-	TRBJ2-3	TGTGCCAGCAGCCTGGGGGCACTCACAGATACGCAGTATTTT	CASSLGALTDTQYF
TRBV19	-	-	TRBJ1-1	TGTGCCAGTAGTATTTACGGGGAGGACACTGAAGCTTTCTTT	CASSIYGEDTEAFF
TRBV5-1	-	-	TRBJ1-1	TGCGCCAGCAGCTTGGAGGGTAACACTGAAGCTTTCTTT	CASSLEGNTEAFF
TRBV2	TRBD2	-	TRBJ2-3	TGTGCCAGCACGTGGGGGCGGGGGGTAGATACGCAGTATTTT	CASTWGRGVDTQYF
TRBV15	-	-	TRBJ1-1	TGTGCCACCAGCAGAGATCCGGGAGGGAGCCACTCCGAAGCTTTCTTT	CATSRDPGGSHSEAFF
TRBV6-5	-	-	TRBJ1-2	TGTGCCAGCAACCAACGGGGAGGCCTCTATGGCTACACCTTC	CASNQRGGLYGYTF
TRBV4-1	-	-	TRBJ2-4	TGCGCCAGCAGCGAAGGGCCTACAACCGGGACAAGTAAAAACATTCAGTACTTC	CASSEGPTTGTSKNIQYF